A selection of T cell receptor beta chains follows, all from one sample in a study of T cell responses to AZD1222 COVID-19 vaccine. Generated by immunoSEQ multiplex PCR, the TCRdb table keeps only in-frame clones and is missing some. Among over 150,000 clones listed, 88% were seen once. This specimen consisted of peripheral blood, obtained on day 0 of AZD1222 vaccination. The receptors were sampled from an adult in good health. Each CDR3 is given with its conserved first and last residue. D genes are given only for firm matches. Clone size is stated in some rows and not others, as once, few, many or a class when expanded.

CASSQGGYGYTF TGTGCCAGCAGCCAAGGGGGGTATGGCTACACCTTC - TRBJ1-2 - TRBV14
CASSLRWTGADSGYTF TGTGCCAGCAGTTTAAGGTGGACAGGGGCTGATTCTGGCTACACCTTC few TRBJ1-2 TRBD1 TRBV27
CASSAGSGLISTDTQYF TGCGCCAGCAGTGCTGGGTCGGGACTGATTAGCACAGATACGCAGTATTTT - TRBJ2-3 - TRBV10-2
CASSPRTGSQETQYF TGTGCCAGCAGTCCACGGACCGGGAGCCAAGAGACCCAGTACTTC - TRBJ2-5 - TRBV28
CASSQEGGEKLFF TGCGCCAGCAGCCAAGAAGGGGGGGAAAAACTGTTTTTT - TRBJ1-4 - TRBV4-3
CASRRGPGNTIYF TGTGCCAGTCGCAGGGGGCCTGGAAACACCATATATTTT - TRBJ1-3 TRBD1 TRBV28
CASSPAGQFTEAFF TGTGCCAGCAGCCCTGCGGGACAGTTCACTGAAGCTTTCTTT - TRBJ1-1 TRBD1 TRBV3-1/TRBV3-2
CASSLVAGGRNEQFF TGCGCCAGCAGCTTGGTAGCGGGGGGGCGTAATGAGCAGTTCTTC - TRBJ2-1 TRBD2 TRBV5-1
CATSREKAGSSQPQHF TGTGCCACCAGCAGAGAGAAGGCAGGGTCAAGTCAGCCCCAGCATTTT once TRBJ1-5 - TRBV15
CASRTGGEQGYTF TGTGCCAGCAGAACAGGGGGCGAACAAGGCTACACCTTC - TRBJ1-2 TRBD1 TRBV7-2
CASSEVPSGSQPQHF TGTGCCAGCAGTGAAGTCCCGAGTGGGAGTCAGCCCCAGCATTTT - TRBJ1-5 - TRBV2
CASSQDEYRSGRETQYF TGCGCCAGCAGCCAAGATGAGTATAGGAGCGGACGAGAGACCCAGTACTTC - TRBJ2-5 - TRBV4-3
CASSPGTAGEQYF TGTGCCAGCAGCCCAGGGACTGCTGGGGAGCAGTACTTC - TRBJ2-7 - TRBV11-2
CASSFAGGGEKLFF TGTGCCAGCAGTTTCGCAGGGGGAGGTGAAAAACTGTTTTTT - TRBJ1-4 TRBD1 TRBV27
CASSPGTATGELFF TGTGCCAGCAGCCCCGGGACAGCCACCGGGGAGCTGTTTTTT - TRBJ2-2 TRBD1 TRBV7-3
CASSMPRDGYTF TGTGCCAGTAGTATGCCCAGGGATGGCTACACCTTC - TRBJ1-2 - TRBV19
CASSSRYNEQFF TGTGCCAGCAGCAGTCGGTACAATGAGCAGTTCTTC - TRBJ2-1 - TRBV25-1
CASSTESSGGKETQYF TGTGCCAGCAGTACGGAGAGTAGCGGGGGTAAAGAGACCCAGTACTTC - TRBJ2-5 TRBD2 TRBV7-6
CASSFAAGGEAFF TGTGCCAGCAGTTTTGCGGCGGGCGGTGAAGCTTTCTTT - TRBJ1-1 - TRBV27
CASSVGENQGLRYGYTF TGTGCCAGCAGCGTGGGGGAAAATCAGGGATTGCGGTATGGCTACACCTTC - TRBJ1-2 - TRBV9
CASSITGEKREQYF TGTGCCAGTAGTATCACAGGGGAGAAACGCGAGCAGTACTTC - TRBJ2-7 TRBD1 TRBV19
CASATGRGAQYF TGTGCCAGCGCCACAGGACGGGGAGCCCAGTACTTC - TRBJ2-5 - TRBV12-3/TRBV12-4
CASSYREGDTQYF TGTGCCAGCAGCTACCGGGAGGGAGATACGCAGTATTTT - TRBJ2-3 TRBD2 TRBV9
CASSLGQGASYEQYF TGTGCCAGCAGCTTGGGACAGGGTGCCTCCTACGAGCAGTACTTC - TRBJ2-7 TRBD1 TRBV5-4
CASSLLGPRQPQHF TGTGCCAGCAGTTTGTTAGGGCCGAGGCAGCCCCAGCATTTT - TRBJ1-5 - TRBV28
CASSNQNYGYTF TGTGCCAGCAGCAACCAGAACTATGGCTACACCTTC - TRBJ1-2 - TRBV7-2
CASSQSRDGNYGYTF TGCGCCAGCAGCCAAAGCCGGGACGGCAACTATGGCTACACCTTC - TRBJ1-2 - TRBV4-1